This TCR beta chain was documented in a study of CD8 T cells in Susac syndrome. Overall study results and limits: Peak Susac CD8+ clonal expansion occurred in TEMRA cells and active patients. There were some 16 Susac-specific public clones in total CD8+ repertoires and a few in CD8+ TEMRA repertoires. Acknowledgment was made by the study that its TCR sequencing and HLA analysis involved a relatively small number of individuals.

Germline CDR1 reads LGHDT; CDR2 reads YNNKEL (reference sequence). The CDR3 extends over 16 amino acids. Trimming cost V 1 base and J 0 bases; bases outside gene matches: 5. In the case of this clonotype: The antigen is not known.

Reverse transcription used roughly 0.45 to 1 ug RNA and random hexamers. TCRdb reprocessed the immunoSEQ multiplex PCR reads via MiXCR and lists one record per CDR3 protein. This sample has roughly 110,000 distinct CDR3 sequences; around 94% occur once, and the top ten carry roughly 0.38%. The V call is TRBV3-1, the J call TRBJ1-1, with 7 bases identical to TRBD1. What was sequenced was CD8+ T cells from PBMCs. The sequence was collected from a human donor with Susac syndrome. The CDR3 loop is CASSQGQGAMNTEAFF. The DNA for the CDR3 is TGTGCCAGCAGCCAAGGACAGGGTGCTATGAACACTGAAGCTTTCTTT.